This T cell receptor (beta chain) was profiled in a study of T cell changes during pregnancy in multiple sclerosis. The repertoire was sequenced with immunoSEQ multiplex PCR; TCRdb's copy has only in-frame clones and lacks some. In the table there are tens of thousands of clones, 90% of which are singletons. This CDR3 contains 15 residues. The J segment lost 8 bases and the V segment lost 2 bases, leaving 6 bases of the junction unmatched. Per germline, CDR1 SGHAT and CDR2 FQNNGV. The V call is TRBV11-2, the J call TRBJ2-1; 10 bases agree with TRBD2. Sequenced material: CD4+ T cells from peripheral blood mononuclear cells, taken in the second trimester of pregnancy. This clonotype was sampled from a female donor with multiple sclerosis, enrolled in a pregnancy study. In DNA, the CDR3 is TGTGCCAGCAGCTTAAGCGGGAGGGGGTTTGATGAGCAGTTCTTC. As protein: CASSLSGRGFDEQFF. The variable domain in full, completed from reference TRBV11-2 and TRBJ2-1, reads EAGVAQSPRYKIIEKRQSVAFWCNPISGHATLYWYQQILGQGPKLLIQFQNNGVVDDSQLPKDRFSAERLKGVDSTLKIQPAKLEDSAVYLCASSLSGRGFDEQFFGPGTRLTVL.